The 28 T cell receptor beta chains below come from one sample, sequenced in a study of shared clonotypes between healthy human individuals. Repertoires were generated with immunoSEQ multiplex PCR, while TCRdb's copy carries only in-frame clones and drops some. The sample contains about 2 million clones, approximately 95% of which appear only once. Naive CD8 isolation took CD45RO-negative cells positively selected for CCR7 and excluded terminally differentiated effector memory CD45RA+ cells. Sequencing was carried out using naive CD8+ T cells sorted from blood. The receptor set was obtained from a man younger than 35 in good health.

CDR3 bases: TGTGCCAGCCGCGATGGACTGGCCTACAATGAGCAGTTCTTC. Encoded protein: CASRDGLAYNEQFF. The chain is built from TRBV6-5 and TRBJ2-1; D possibly corresponds to TRBD2 (5 bases). The CDR3 consists of 14 residues. V was pared by 8 bases and J by 2 bases, with 13 bases between. Germline CDR1 is MNHEY and CDR2 is SVGAGI.

The chain employs TRBV7-9 and TRBJ2-7; D is ambiguous. Trimming removed 1 base from V and 2 bases from J, with 15 bases in between. The CDR3 extends over 16 amino acids. Germline assignment: CDR1 SEHNR and CDR2 FQNEAQ (reference sequence). The CDR3 here is CASSLGATGHAYEQYF. In DNA, the CDR3 is TGTGCCAGCAGCTTAGGGGCGACCGGTCACGCCTACGAGCAGTACTTC. The full variable domain, with the rest looked up from reference TRBV7-9 and TRBJ2-7, is DTGVSQNPRHKITKRGQNVTFRCDPISEHNRLYWYRQTLGQGPEFLTYFQNEAQLEKSRLLSDRFSAERPKGSFSTLEIQRTEQGDSAMYLCASSLGATGHAYEQYFGPGTRLTVT.

This clone was counted a single time. Other nucleotide sequences in the sample specify the same CDR3. The rearrangement joins TRBV11-2 to TRBJ2-7; 8 positions match TRBD1. This CDR3 contains 12 residues. The V gene end was trimmed by 5 bases and the J gene end by 5 bases; junction bases not matched to a gene: 2. CDR1 SGHAT and CDR2 FQNNGV come from the germline V gene. CDR3 residues: CASSRTGNEQYF. DNA of the CDR3: TGTGCCAGCAGCCGGACAGGGAACGAGCAGTACTTC.

Notes on this clone: Other DNA sequences within the sample encode an identical CDR3. In DNA form, the CDR3 reads TGCGCCAGCAGCCTTGACGGCGACTCTGGAAACACCATATATTTT. The encoded protein is CASSLDGDSGNTIYF. The rearrangement links TRBV5-1 to TRBJ1-3; D is unresolved. Germline V gives CDR1 SGHRS, CDR2 YFSETQ. This CDR3 has 15 amino acids. Deletions cut 4 bases from V and 0 bases from J, with 11 bases between.

This clone has just one count. The chain has TRBV15 and TRBJ2-5; 7 nucleotides agree with TRBD1. Germline assignment: CDR1 LNHNV and CDR2 YYDKDF (reference sequence). The CDR3 has 14 residues. V was pared by 6 bases and J by 5 bases, with 9 bases of the junction left unmatched. CDR3: CATRSQGFEETQYF. In nucleotides, the CDR3 is TGTGCCACCAGGTCACAGGGGTTTGAGGAGACCCAGTACTTC.

The gene calls are TRBV19 and TRBJ1-2; maybe TRBD1 (5 bases). Deletions cut 8 bases from V and 3 bases from J, with 28 bases between. Germline V lookup: CDR1 LNHDA, CDR2 SQIVND (reference sequence). This CDR3 is built from 18 residues. The CDR3 DNA reads as TGTGCCAGTGGACCAACACGGGGGGAGACCCGTCCTCACTATGGCTACACCTTC. The encoded protein is CASGPTRGETRPHYGYTF.

The rearrangement links TRBV19 to TRBJ1-1; 8 bases are shared with TRBD1. Germline V gene sequence: CDR1 LNHDA, CDR2 SQIVND (reference sequence). This CDR3 has 15 amino acids. J lost 4 bases, V lost 1 base, and 5 bases had no gene match. CDR3 sequence (DNA): TGTGCCAGTAGTATAGCAGGGGGCGGGGGCACTGAAGCTTTCTTT. Protein: CASSIAGGGGTEAFF.

The chain employs TRBV30 and TRBJ1-2; D not certain. The V end lost 0 bases, the J end lost 6 bases, and 23 bases lay between the germline ends. Germline values: CDR1 GTSNPN, CDR2 SVGIG (reference sequence). This CDR3 spans 17 amino acids. As DNA, the CDR3 is TGTGCCTGGAGTGTACTTACGGACGTTTGGGATAAGGATGGCTACACCTTC. Translation gives CAWSVLTDVWDKDGYTF.

A remark on this clone: This same CDR3 is encoded by further DNA sequences in the sample. V is TRBV5-4 and J is TRBJ2-7; D is uncertain. V was cut by 0 bases and J by 0 bases, with 7 bases left in between. The length of the CDR3 is 14 residues. From germline, CDR1 is SGHNT and CDR2 YYREEE (reference sequence). The CDR3 region has the DNA TGTGCCAGCAGCTTGGGCCAGAGCTCCTACGAGCAGTACTTC. Protein: CASSLGQSSYEQYF.

The genes are TRBV30 and TRBJ2-1; weak D call: TRBD1 (5 bases). The CDR3 covers 14 residues. The V gene's germline CDR1 is GTSNPN and CDR2 SVGIG (reference sequence). Between the trimmed V and J ends, which lost 0 bases and 6 bases, there was a span of 12 bases. CDR3 amino acids: CAWSVGQGINEQFF. The CDR3 nucleotides are TGTGCCTGGAGTGTAGGGCAGGGCATCAATGAGCAGTTCTTC.

A word on this clone: This CDR3 is also generated by other DNA sequences in the sample. The chain has TRBV7-9 and TRBJ1-1, with 9 positions matching TRBD1. With V trimmed by 3 bases and J by 4 bases, 3 bases remained unmatched. Germline V gene lookup returns CDR1 SEHNR and CDR2 FQNEAQ (reference sequence). The CDR3 extends over 14 amino acids. Written as DNA, the CDR3 is TGTGCCAGCAGCTTGGGACAGGGTAGCACTGAAGCTTTCTTT. It yields the protein CASSLGQGSTEAFF.

V is TRBV7-9 and J is TRBJ2-7; a weak D match, TRBD2 (6 bases). Germline V gene lookup returns CDR1 SEHNR and CDR2 FQNEAQ (reference sequence). CDR3 length: 12 amino acids. V lost 6 bases and J lost 2, with 8 bases in between. The CDR3 region is CASREGAYEQYF. CDR3 DNA sequence: TGTGCCAGCAGGGAGGGAGCCTACGAGCAGTACTTC.

This chain uses TRBV5-4 with TRBJ1-2, with no clear D. CDR1 and CDR2 from the germline V gene are SGHNT and YYREEE (reference sequence). The CDR3 is 14 residues long. Trimming took 0 bases from V and 8 from J, leaving 14 bases between them. The CDR3 here is CASSLESGGRGYTF. The CDR3 nucleotides read TGTGCCAGCAGCTTGGAGAGCGGCGGACGCGGCTACACCTTC.

This chain joins TRBV6-1 and TRBJ2-7, with 10 bases that match TRBD2. With V trimmed by 7 bases and J by 6 bases, 12 bases remained unmatched. Germline V gene data show CDR1 as MNHNS and CDR2 as SASEGT. CDR3 length: 15 residues. As DNA, the CDR3 is TGTGCCAGCAAGTCTGGTAGCGGGAGGCTTCTCGAGCAGTACTTC. Protein sequence: CASKSGSGRLLEQYF.

The V call is TRBV28, the J call TRBJ1-4; the match to TRBD1 covers 7 bases. V lost 5 bases and J lost 7; bases outside the gene matches: 7. The length of the CDR3 is 14 residues. Germline V gives CDR1 MDHEN, CDR2 SYDVKM. The CDR3 nucleotides read TGTGCCAGCAGTCAAACCGGGACAGCTGAAAAACTGTTTTTT. Protein: CASSQTGTAEKLFF.

The chain carries TRBV4-1 and TRBJ2-7; D is ambiguous. In germline, CDR1 is MGHRA, CDR2 YSYEKL. The V and J ends lost 2 bases and 4 bases respectively, with 12 bases between them. This CDR3 region has 14 residues. The CDR3 DNA reads TGCGCCAGCAGCCAACCGGCCTCCTTGTACGAGCAGTACTTC. It is translated as CASSQPASLYEQYF.

The V gene is TRBV13, the J gene TRBJ2-1; 8 bases fit TRBD2. V lost 5 bases and J lost 8; bases outside the gene matches: 20. CDR3 size: 18 residues. Germline CDR1 is PRHDT and CDR2 is FYEKMQ (reference sequence). The CDR3 here is CASSTKSPASGSMDEQFF. DNA for the CDR3: TGTGCCAGCAGCACCAAGTCCCCGGCGAGCGGGAGTATGGATGAGCAGTTCTTC.

The count of this clone is one. This chain joins TRBV7-3 and TRBJ2-1; D remains unclear. CDR1 is SGHTA, CDR2 FQGTGA, per germline. Trimming removed 5 bases at V and 0 bases at J, with 11 bases between. CDR3 size: 15 residues. This CDR3 is CASSPWESSYNEQFF. The CDR3 DNA follows: TGTGCCAGCAGCCCGTGGGAAAGCTCCTACAATGAGCAGTTCTTC. The whole variable domain, remainder taken from reference TRBV7-3 and TRBJ2-1, is GAGVSQTPSNKVTEKGKYVELRCDPISGHTALYWYRQSLGQGPEFLIYFQGTGAADDSGLPNDRFFAVRPEGSVSTLKIQRTERGDSAVYLCASSPWESSYNEQFFGPGTRLTVL.

V and J are TRBV13 and TRBJ2-2; possibly TRBD2 for D (5 bases). Per the germline V gene, CDR1 is PRHDT and CDR2 is FYEKMQ (reference sequence). Between the trimmed V and J ends, which lost 5 bases and 0 bases, there was a span of 16 bases. CDR3 length: 17 amino acids. The CDR3 sequence: CASSVQRNFANTGELFF. The CDR3 DNA reads TGTGCCAGCAGCGTTCAGCGGAATTTCGCGAACACCGGGGAGCTGTTTTTT.

The chain joins TRBV5-1 to TRBJ1-1; TRBD1 aligns across 9 bases. Germline CDR1 is SGHRS and CDR2 is YFSETQ. The CDR3 extends over 18 amino acids. Trimming at V came to 2 bases and at J to 6 bases, leaving 17 bases not matched to a gene. The CDR3 DNA is TGCGCCAGCAGCTTATGGGACAGGGCCTCACTACGTGTCGCTGAAGCTTTCTTT. This encodes CASSLWDRASLRVAEAFF.

Comment on this clone: At one end the junction does not follow the germline gene, possibly because of a read error. V usage is TRBV28 and J usage is TRBJ2-5; no clear D. The CDR3 length is 10 residues. The germline V gene has CDR1 MDHEN and CDR2 SYDVKM. CDR3 sequence reads: CATHQETQYF. In DNA form, the CDR3 reads TGTGCCACCCACCAGGAGACCCAGTACTTC.

The chain combines TRBV28 with TRBJ2-2, with TRBD1 matching 9 bases. CDR3 length: 18 residues. The V gene's germline CDR1 is MDHEN and CDR2 SYDVKM. The V segment lost 2 bases and the J segment 2 bases; nucleotides outside the gene matches: 9. CDR3 sequence: CASSLRTGGQGNTGELFF. The DNA for the CDR3 is TGTGCCAGCAGTTTACGCACAGGGGGACAGGGAAACACCGGGGAGCTGTTTTTT.

Notes on this clone: The sample has other DNA sequences that encode this CDR3 too. This chain connects TRBV7-9 to TRBJ1-5; TRBD1 matches 8 bases. The V and J ends lost 1 base and 3 bases, in that order; junction bases with no gene match: 5. This CDR3 has 16 residues. Germline assignment: CDR1 SEHNR and CDR2 FQNEAQ (reference sequence). The CDR3 loop is CASSLEGTGHNQPQHF. In DNA, the CDR3 is TGTGCCAGCAGCTTAGAAGGGACAGGTCACAATCAGCCCCAGCATTTT. Combining the CDR3 with reference TRBV7-9 and TRBJ1-5 gives the whole variable domain DTGVSQNPRHKITKRGQNVTFRCDPISEHNRLYWYRQTLGQGPEFLTYFQNEAQLEKSRLLSDRFSAERPKGSFSTLEIQRTEQGDSAMYLCASSLEGTGHNQPQHFGDGTRLSIL.

The table lists this clone with a count of one. The chain uses TRBV4-1 and TRBJ2-1; 10 bases match TRBD2. The CDR3 extends over 17 amino acids. J gave up 2 bases and V 3 bases, and 7 bases lay outside the gene matches. Germline V lookup: CDR1 MGHRA, CDR2 YSYEKL. In DNA form, the CDR3 reads TGCGCCAGCAGCCAGGGGAATCTAGCGGGAGCCTACAATGAGCAGTTCTTC. Amino acid sequence: CASSQGNLAGAYNEQFF.

The V call is TRBV30, the J call TRBJ2-7; D is ambiguous. CDR3 length: 16 residues. With 2 bases removed from V and 1 base from J, the gap between germline ends came to 18 bases. Germline CDR1 GTSNPN, CDR2 SVGIG (reference sequence). The CDR3 sequence: CAWSSTAIIQSYEQYF. The CDR3, as DNA: TGTGCCTGGAGTAGTACAGCTATAATACAATCCTACGAGCAGTACTTC.

As concerns this clone: The germline gene is not matched at one end of the junction; a read error may be the cause. Other DNA sequences from this sample encode an identical CDR3 as well. CDR3 coding DNA: TGCGCCAGCCGGGACACGGACATCGAGCAGTACTTC. Translating it yields CASRDTDIEQYF. The rearrangement joins TRBV6-5 to TRBJ2-7; possibly TRBD1 for D (6 bases). This CDR3 contains 12 residues. Per the germline V gene, CDR1 is MNHEY and CDR2 is SVGAGI.

The chain couples TRBV7-9 to TRBJ2-5; no clear D gene. Germline V lookup: CDR1 SEHNR, CDR2 FQNEAQ (reference sequence). V lost 8 bases and J 5 bases, leaving 6 bases between the germline ends. This CDR3 is 10 amino acids long. The CDR3 coding sequence is TGTGCCAGCGGGTACGAGACCCAGTACTTC. This gives the protein CASGYETQYF.

J is TRBJ1-1 and V is TRBV7-9; the match to TRBD1 covers 10 bases. This CDR3 has 15 amino acids. J lost 8 bases, V lost 5 bases, and 11 bases had no gene match. Germline V gives CDR1 SEHNR, CDR2 FQNEAQ (reference sequence). The CDR3 DNA sequence: TGTGCCAGCAGCCTCCCGACAGGGGGCGACCGAGAAGCTTTCTTT. Protein sequence: CASSLPTGGDREAFF.